These T cell receptor beta chains were read from a single sample in a study of blood T cell repertoires in COVID-19. The method was immunoSEQ multiplex PCR; TCRdb's version includes in-frame clones alone and lacks a portion of them. The table lists over 120,000 clones, over 60% of them singletons. The sample taken for sequencing was PBMCs or T cells enriched from blood (not recorded which). The receptors were sampled from a woman aged 45-65 years who had recovered from COVID-19. Both conserved end residues are part of each CDR3. Fields, in order: clone size, D gene, J gene, V gene, CDR3 protein, CDR3 DNA. The D gene is left open where the match is weak. A row's size may be missing; if present it is once, few, many or a size class.

size: NA
D: NA
J: TRBJ2-5
V: TRBV10-2
CDR3: CASSESGAGAAETQYF
DNA: TGCGCCAGCAGTGAGTCTGGGGCGGGGGCTGCCGAGACCCAGTACTTC

size: NA
D: NA
J: TRBJ2-1
V: TRBV2
CDR3: CASKTGLYNDEQFF
DNA: TGTGCCAGCAAAACGGGACTCTACAATGATGAGCAGTTCTTC

size: NA
D: TRBD1
J: TRBJ2-6
V: TRBV7-9
CDR3: CASSFPGQSSGANVLTF
DNA: TGTGCCAGCAGCTTCCCGGGACAGAGCTCTGGGGCCAACGTCCTGACTTTC

size: NA
D: TRBD2
J: TRBJ2-1
V: TRBV10-1
CDR3: CASSHGQAWTSGNEQFF
DNA: TGCGCCAGCAGCCACGGACAGGCTTGGACTAGCGGTAATGAGCAGTTCTTC

size: NA
D: TRBD1
J: TRBJ1-3
V: TRBV6-5
CDR3: CASTLAGTGENTIYF
DNA: TGTGCCAGCACTCTCGCCGGGACAGGGGAAAACACCATATATTTT

size: NA
D: NA
J: TRBJ1-1
V: TRBV19
CDR3: CASWDIYTEAFF
DNA: TGTGCCAGTTGGGACATCTACACTGAAGCTTTCTTT

size: NA
D: TRBD2
J: TRBJ2-1
V: TRBV5-1
CDR3: CASFRTSGRALREQFF
DNA: TGCGCCAGCTTCAGGACTAGCGGGAGGGCCTTGCGTGAGCAGTTCTTC

size: NA
D: TRBD1
J: TRBJ2-2
V: TRBV4-1
CDR3: CASSLRDSDSGELFF
DNA: TGCGCCAGCAGCCTCCGGGACAGTGACTCCGGGGAGCTGTTTTTT

size: NA
D: TRBD2
J: TRBJ2-1
V: TRBV14
CDR3: CASSQEKGGRYNEQFF
DNA: TGTGCCAGCAGCCAAGAGAAGGGCGGGAGGTACAATGAGCAGTTCTTC

size: NA
D: NA
J: TRBJ2-1
V: TRBV28
CDR3: CASSLSRLQGEQFF
DNA: TGTGCCAGCAGTTTATCTCGGTTGCAGGGTGAGCAGTTCTTC

size: NA
D: NA
J: TRBJ2-2
V: TRBV24-1
CDR3: CATISDTGELFF
DNA: TGTGCCACCATATCAGACACCGGGGAGCTGTTTTTT

size: NA
D: TRBD2
J: TRBJ2-5
V: TRBV29-1
CDR3: CSVLDSGGRETQYF
DNA: TGCAGCGTTCTGGACAGCGGGGGCCGAGAGACCCAGTACTTC

size: NA
D: TRBD1
J: TRBJ1-6
V: TRBV5-1
CDR3: CASSLGDSQRSPLHF
DNA: TGCGCCAGCAGCTTGGGGGACAGTCAAAGGTCACCCCTCCACTTT

size: NA
D: NA
J: TRBJ2-6
V: TRBV11-1
CDR3: CASSPDIDGANVLTF
DNA: TGTGCCAGCAGCCCCGACATAGACGGGGCCAACGTCCTGACTTTC

size: NA
D: NA
J: TRBJ2-1
V: TRBV10-3
CDR3: CAISDAGTNLYNEQFF
DNA: TGTGCCATCAGTGACGCGGGCACGAATCTCTACAATGAGCAGTTCTTC

size: once
D: TRBD1
J: TRBJ1-4
V: TRBV30
CDR3: CAWSVPTGIGEKLFF
DNA: TGTGCCTGGAGTGTACCGACAGGGATTGGCGAAAAACTGTTTTTT

size: NA
D: NA
J: TRBJ2-1
V: TRBV28
CDR3: CASSFPRGSSYNEQFF
DNA: TGTGCCAGCAGTTTCCCTCGGGGGAGCTCCTACAATGAGCAGTTCTTC

size: NA
D: TRBD1
J: TRBJ2-1
V: TRBV5-4
CDR3: CASSRQGSSYNEQFF
DNA: TGTGCCAGCAGCCGACAGGGGAGCTCCTACAATGAGCAGTTCTTC

size: NA
D: NA
J: TRBJ2-3
V: TRBV6-5
CDR3: CASSPWDTPDTQYF
DNA: TGTGCCAGCAGTCCTTGGGACACCCCAGATACGCAGTATTTT

size: NA
D: NA
J: TRBJ1-2
V: TRBV2
CDR3: CASSDHRDTNYGYTF
DNA: TGTGCCAGCAGTGACCACAGGGATACTAACTATGGCTACACCTTC

size: NA
D: NA
J: TRBJ1-5
V: TRBV19
CDR3: CASSPWTASNQPQHF
DNA: TGTGCCAGTAGTCCCTGGACAGCAAGCAATCAGCCCCAGCATTTT

size: NA
D: TRBD2
J: TRBJ2-2
V: TRBV28
CDR3: CASSFGTSASTGELFF
DNA: TGTGCCAGCAGTTTCGGGACTAGCGCGAGCACCGGGGAGCTGTTTTTT

size: NA
D: TRBD2
J: TRBJ2-7
V: TRBV6-5
CDR3: CASSYEAGGPIHEQYF
DNA: TGTGCCAGCAGTTATGAGGCGGGAGGGCCGATCCACGAGCAGTACTTC

size: NA
D: TRBD1
J: TRBJ1-5
V: TRBV13
CDR3: CASSLHRGSSNQPQHF
DNA: TGTGCCAGCAGCTTACACAGGGGTAGCAGCAATCAGCCCCAGCATTTT

size: NA
D: NA
J: TRBJ2-1
V: TRBV11-2
CDR3: CASSLEGGGGQFF
DNA: TGTGCCAGCAGCTTAGAGGGGGGAGGAGGGCAGTTCTTC

size: NA
D: NA
J: TRBJ1-2
V: TRBV7-2
CDR3: CASSLESQNYGYTF
DNA: TGTGCCAGCAGCTTAGAGTCACAGAACTATGGCTACACCTTC

size: NA
D: TRBD1
J: TRBJ2-5
V: TRBV5-4
CDR3: CASSHKGGAGTQYF
DNA: TGTGCCAGCAGCCATAAAGGGGGCGCTGGGACCCAGTACTTC

size: NA
D: NA
J: TRBJ1-3
V: TRBV5-1
CDR3: CASSLGPRAGNTIYF
DNA: TGCGCCAGCAGCTTGGGGCCTCGGGCTGGAAACACCATATATTTT

size: NA
D: NA
J: TRBJ2-1
V: TRBV6-5
CDR3: CASSQDSVTVGQFF
DNA: TGTGCCAGCAGTCAGGACAGCGTCACGGTGGGGCAGTTCTTC

size: NA
D: TRBD2
J: TRBJ2-1
V: TRBV20-1
CDR3: CSASAAGTSGSDEQFF
DNA: TGCAGTGCTAGTGCCGCCGGGACTAGCGGGAGCGATGAGCAGTTCTTC

size: once
D: NA
J: TRBJ1-2
V: TRBV9
CDR3: CASSFGDEGDYGYTF
DNA: TGTGCCAGCAGCTTCGGAGATGAGGGAGACTATGGCTACACCTTC

size: NA
D: TRBD1
J: TRBJ2-1
V: TRBV28
CDR3: CASSLPFAHTGGHNEQFF
DNA: TGTGCCAGCAGTTTACCCTTTGCTCACACAGGGGGGCACAATGAGCAGTTCTTC

size: NA
D: TRBD1
J: TRBJ2-5
V: TRBV4-1
CDR3: CASSHTRDRNQETQYF
DNA: TGCGCCAGCAGCCACACCCGGGACAGGAACCAAGAGACCCAGTACTTC

size: NA
D: NA
J: TRBJ1-5
V: TRBV19
CDR3: CASTPQGSQPQHF
DNA: TGTGCCAGTACCCCACAGGGATCTCAGCCCCAGCATTTT

size: once
D: TRBD1
J: TRBJ1-4
V: TRBV28
CDR3: CASSPIDRVAEKLFF
DNA: TGTGCCAGCAGTCCAATAGACAGGGTGGCTGAAAAACTGTTTTTT

size: NA
D: NA
J: TRBJ2-1
V: TRBV9
CDR3: CASSDRDRSYNEQFF
DNA: TGTGCCAGCAGCGACAGGGACCGCTCCTACAATGAGCAGTTCTTC

size: NA
D: TRBD1
J: TRBJ1-1
V: TRBV3-1/TRBV3-2
CDR3: CASSRDRGSAFF
DNA: TGTGCCAGCAGCCGTGACAGGGGGTCTGCTTTCTTT

size: NA
D: TRBD1
J: TRBJ2-3
V: TRBV19
CDR3: CASSIEGQGRRDTQYF
DNA: TGTGCCAGTAGTATAGAGGGACAGGGAAGAAGGGATACGCAGTATTTT

size: NA
D: TRBD1
J: TRBJ1-5
V: TRBV27
CDR3: CASSRQGYNQPQHF
DNA: TGTGCCAGCAGTCGACAGGGGTACAATCAGCCCCAGCATTTT

size: NA
D: NA
J: TRBJ1-1
V: TRBV18
CDR3: CASSKDSGITYTEAFF
DNA: TGTGCCAGCTCCAAAGACTCCGGGATAACATACACTGAAGCTTTCTTT

size: NA
D: NA
J: TRBJ1-2
V: TRBV7-9
CDR3: CASSLRVEGYTF
DNA: TGTGCCAGCAGCTTGCGGGTTGAGGGCTACACCTTC

size: NA
D: NA
J: TRBJ2-2
V: TRBV11-2
CDR3: CASSFSGIYNAGELFF
DNA: TGTGCCAGCAGCTTTTCGGGGATCTACAACGCCGGGGAGCTGTTTTTT

size: NA
D: TRBD1
J: TRBJ2-1
V: TRBV28
CDR3: CASSNRDRVSYNEQFF
DNA: TGTGCCAGCAGTAACCGGGACAGGGTTTCCTACAATGAGCAGTTCTTC

size: NA
D: TRBD1
J: TRBJ2-1
V: TRBV28
CDR3: CASSPGGGNEQFF
DNA: TGTGCCAGCAGTCCAGGGGGCGGGAATGAGCAGTTCTTC

size: NA
D: TRBD1
J: TRBJ1-2
V: TRBV11-3
CDR3: CASSFPEADRGRLDYGYTF
DNA: TGTGCCAGCAGCTTCCCTGAGGCGGACAGGGGGCGACTCGACTATGGCTACACCTTC

size: NA
D: NA
J: TRBJ1-4
V: TRBV11-2
CDR3: CASSFFEPVREKLFF
DNA: TGTGCCAGCAGCTTTTTTGAGCCAGTGCGGGAAAAACTGTTTTTT

size: NA
D: TRBD2
J: TRBJ2-7
V: TRBV27
CDR3: CATSKQIAGTYEQYF
DNA: TGTGCCACCAGTAAGCAGATAGCGGGAACCTACGAGCAGTACTTC

size: once
D: NA
J: TRBJ1-1
V: TRBV6-5
CDR3: CASRQGNTEAFF
DNA: TGTGCCAGCAGACAGGGGAACACTGAAGCTTTCTTT

size: NA
D: NA
J: TRBJ2-5
V: TRBV7-9
CDR3: CASSLAGGRETQYF
DNA: TGTGCCAGCAGCTTAGCGGGGGGGCGAGAGACCCAGTACTTC

size: NA
D: NA
J: TRBJ2-7
V: TRBV3-1/TRBV3-2
CDR3: CASSPAVGGSYEQYF
DNA: TGTGCCAGCAGCCCCGCCGTGGGAGGATCCTACGAGCAGTACTTC

size: NA
D: TRBD2
J: TRBJ2-2
V: TRBV11-3
CDR3: CASSPWVAGGSGELFF
DNA: TGTGCCAGCAGCCCCTGGGTCGCGGGGGGCTCCGGGGAGCTGTTTTTT

size: NA
D: TRBD1
J: TRBJ1-5
V: TRBV28
CDR3: CASFRTGFSNQPQHF
DNA: TGTGCCAGCTTTAGGACAGGATTTAGCAATCAGCCCCAGCATTTT

size: NA
D: TRBD1
J: TRBJ2-7
V: TRBV28
CDR3: CASSRQGSSYEQYF
DNA: TGTGCCAGCAGTCGACAGGGGAGCTCCTACGAGCAGTACTTC

size: NA
D: NA
J: TRBJ1-2
V: TRBV6-5
CDR3: CASSYVLPTGMGGYTF
DNA: TGTGCCAGCAGTTACGTTTTGCCCACCGGGATGGGTGGCTACACCTTC

size: NA
D: TRBD2
J: TRBJ2-1
V: TRBV7-3
CDR3: CASSLQAGAYNEQFF
DNA: TGTGCCAGCAGCTTACAAGCGGGGGCCTACAATGAGCAGTTCTTC